This T cell receptor (beta chain) was sequenced during a study of stem cell transplantation in POMP-related autoinflammatory disease. Whole-study context: Pre-transplant patients had naive-skewed CD4+ T cells and few CD8+ T cells. Points from the study as a whole: In patients with PRAID, every analyzed T-cell subset tended to show lower diversity and higher clonality.

The CDR3 spans 16 residues. From germline, CDR1 is LNHNV and CDR2 YYDKDF (reference sequence). V shed 0 bases and J 2 bases; nucleotides not matched to a gene: 6. Repertoires were generated with immunoSEQ multiplex PCR, while TCRdb's copy carries only in-frame clones and drops some. Here the sample spans some 31,000 clones, almost 90% being singletons. About this clone: Antigen: not known.

V and J are TRBV15 and TRBJ2-5; TRBD1 agrees at 7 bases. This sequence originates from a human donor with POMP-related autoinflammation and immune dysregulation (PRAID). This specimen was CD4+ T cells from PBMCs, taken before stem cell transplantation. The CDR3 is CATSRDTRTGQETQYF. The CDR3 nucleotides read TGTGCCACCAGCAGAGATACCCGGACAGGTCAAGAGACCCAGTACTTC.